The 12 T cell receptor beta chains below come from one sample, sequenced in a study of blood T cell repertoires in COVID-19. Sequencing was performed with immunoSEQ multiplex PCR; in TCRdb, only in-frame clones are kept and a portion is missing. The table records roughly 70,000 clones, around nine tenths of them present only once. The sequencing sample was made of peripheral blood. The source is a man in his 70s with acute or convalescent COVID-19.

This rearrangement joins TRBV10-3 to TRBJ1-4, with D maybe TRBD1 (6 bases). This CDR3 has 13 residues. Per the germline V gene, CDR1 is ENHRY and CDR2 is SYGVKD. The V end lost 7 bases, the J end lost 3 bases, and 9 bases lay between the germline ends. The CDR3 DNA sequence: TGTGCCATCAATGGACAGCCTAATGAAAAACTGTTTTTT. It specifies CAINGQPNEKLFF.

This chain connects TRBV18 to TRBJ1-1; a possible D gene is TRBD1 (6 bases). The germline V gene encodes CDR1 KGHSH and CDR2 LQKENI. This CDR3 region has 15 residues. V lost 3 bases and J lost 3, with 14 bases in between. CDR3 protein: CASSPQDRRYTEAFF. The CDR3 nucleotides read TGTGCCAGCTCACCCCAGGACAGACGGTACACTGAAGCTTTCTTT.

V is TRBV5-1 and J is TRBJ1-5; D is perhaps TRBD1 (5 bases). CDR1 is SGHRS, CDR2 YFSETQ, per germline. The germline V and J ends were trimmed by 2 bases and 7 bases, with 16 bases remaining between them. CDR3 length equals 15 residues. The CDR3 DNA sequence: TGCGCCAGCAGCTTCGGGGGAGTCGAAGGCCAGCCCCAGCATTTT. Encoded protein: CASSFGGVEGQPQHF. The full variable domain, rest sourced from reference TRBV5-1 and TRBJ1-5, is KAGVTQTPRYLIKTRGQQVTLSCSPISGHRSVSWYQQTPGQGLQFLFEYFSETQRNKGNFPGRFSGRQFSNSRSEMNVSTLELGDSALYLCASSFGGVEGQPQHFGDGTRLSIL.

This clone was recorded once. The DNA of the CDR3 is TGTGCCAGCAGGAGGGGACAGGGGATCGGGGAGCTGTTTTTT. Its protein product is CASRRGQGIGELFF. The chain joins TRBV25-1 to TRBJ2-2, with TRBD1 identical over 10 bases. V lost 6 bases and J lost 7; bases outside the gene matches: 5. The germline CDR1 and CDR2 sequences are MGHDK and SYGVNS. CDR3 size: 14 residues.

The J gene is TRBJ2-7, the V gene TRBV7-9; 11 bases fit TRBD1. The CDR3 is made up of 17 amino acids. The V segment lost 0 bases and the J segment 0 bases; nucleotides outside the gene matches: 4. The germline gives CDR1 SEHNR, CDR2 FQNEAQ (reference sequence). CDR3 DNA sequence: TGTGCCAGCAGCTTAGCGCAAGGACAGGGGGCCTCCTACGAGCAGTACTTC. It codes for CASSLAQGQGASYEQYF. The full variable domain, in which reference TRBV7-9 and TRBJ2-7 provide the parts outside the CDR3, is DTGVSQNPRHKITKRGQNVTFRCDPISEHNRLYWYRQTLGQGPEFLTYFQNEAQLEKSRLLSDRFSAERPKGSFSTLEIQRTEQGDSAMYLCASSLAQGQGASYEQYFGPGTRLTVT.

The gene calls are TRBV6-5 and TRBJ2-7; D perhaps matches TRBD2 (5 bases). This CDR3 is 15 amino acids long. The V gene's germline CDR1 is MNHEY and CDR2 SVGAGI. V lost 6 bases and J lost 2, with 17 bases in between. The CDR3 coding sequence is TGTGCCAGCAGACTAGGACTCGATATGGCCTACGAGCAGTACTTC. Its protein is CASRLGLDMAYEQYF.

The chain recombines TRBV24-1 with TRBJ1-2; D gene ambiguous. The germline CDR1 and CDR2 sequences are KGHDR and SFDVKD. V was pared by 2 bases and J by 0 bases, with 12 bases between. The CDR3 has 16 residues. This CDR3 is CATSDSNRIANYGYTF. The CDR3 nucleotides are TGTGCCACCAGTGATTCGAACAGAATAGCTAACTATGGCTACACCTTC.

V and J are TRBV14 and TRBJ2-7, with 7 bases identical to TRBD2. The CDR3 covers 15 residues. The J segment lost 7 bases and the V segment lost 1 base, leaving 10 bases of the junction unmatched. The germline gives CDR1 SGHDN, CDR2 FVKESK. CDR3 DNA sequence: TGTGCCAGCAGCCAAGGGGTCCGGATCGGGGGGGAGCAGTACTTC. This encodes CASSQGVRIGGEQYF.

The V gene is TRBV19, the J gene TRBJ1-1; 7 bases fit TRBD1. After removal of 7 bases from V and 0 bases from J, the junction contained 11 bases not matched to a gene. CDR3 length: 16 amino acids. Germline CDR1 reads LNHDA; CDR2 reads SQIVND (reference sequence). CDR3 nucleotide sequence: TGTGCCAGTACATCAGGGGGGCGCGGTATGAACACTGAAGCTTTCTTT. Its translation: CASTSGGRGMNTEAFF.

The chain combines TRBV6-5 with TRBJ1-1, with 8 positions matching TRBD1. Germline lookup yields CDR1 MNHEY and CDR2 SVGAGI. There are 15 residues in the CDR3. The V segment lost 2 bases and the J segment 8 bases; nucleotides outside the gene matches: 10. In DNA form, the CDR3 reads TGTGCCAGCAGTTACGCCGGGACAGGCATCACGGAAGCTTTCTTT. It specifies CASSYAGTGITEAFF.

V usage is TRBV19 and J usage is TRBJ2-2, with D perhaps TRBD2 (6 bases). Per germline, CDR1 LNHDA and CDR2 SQIVND (reference sequence). The CDR3 spans 14 residues. Trimming removed 10 bases at V and 4 bases at J, with 16 bases between. CDR3 in amino acids: CATTRNGGTGELFF. The CDR3 nucleotides are TGTGCCACCACGAGGAACGGGGGCACCGGGGAGCTGTTTTTT.

This clone was detected only a few times. The genes are TRBV6-5 and TRBJ1-1, with a tentative D call TRBD1 (6 bases). Trimming took 6 bases from V and 0 from J, leaving 8 bases between them. The length of the CDR3 is 13 residues. Germline assignment: CDR1 MNHEY and CDR2 SVGAGI. CDR3: CASRQGLNTEAFF. The CDR3 nucleotides are TGTGCCAGCAGACAGGGTCTGAACACTGAAGCTTTCTTT.